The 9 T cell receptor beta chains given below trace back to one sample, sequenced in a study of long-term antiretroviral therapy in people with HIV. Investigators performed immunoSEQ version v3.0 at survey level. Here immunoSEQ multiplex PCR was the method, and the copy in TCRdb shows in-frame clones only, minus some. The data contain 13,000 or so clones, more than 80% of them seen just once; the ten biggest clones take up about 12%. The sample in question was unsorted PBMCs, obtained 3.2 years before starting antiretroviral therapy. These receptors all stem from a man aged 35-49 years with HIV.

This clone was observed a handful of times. CDR3 loop: CSVAWVGYEQYF. As DNA, the CDR3 is TGCAGCGTTGCTTGGGTAGGCTACGAGCAGTACTTC. The V gene is TRBV29-1, the J gene TRBJ2-7; D unresolved. The CDR3 length is 12 residues. With 4 bases removed from V and 3 bases from J, the gap between germline ends came to 10 bases. Germline V lookup: CDR1 SQVTM, CDR2 ANQGSEA.

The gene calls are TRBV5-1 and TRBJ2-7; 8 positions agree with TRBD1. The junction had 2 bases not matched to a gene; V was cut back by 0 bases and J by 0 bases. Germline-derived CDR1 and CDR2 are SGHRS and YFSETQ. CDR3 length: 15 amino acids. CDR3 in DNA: TGCGCCAGCAGCTTGGGACAGGGGTCCTCCTACGAGCAGTACTTC. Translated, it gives CASSLGQGSSYEQYF. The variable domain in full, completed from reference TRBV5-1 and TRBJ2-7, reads KAGVTQTPRYLIKTRGQQVTLSCSPISGHRSVSWYQQTPGQGLQFLFEYFSETQRNKGNFPGRFSGRQFSNSRSEMNVSTLELGDSALYLCASSLGQGSSYEQYFGPGTRLTVT.

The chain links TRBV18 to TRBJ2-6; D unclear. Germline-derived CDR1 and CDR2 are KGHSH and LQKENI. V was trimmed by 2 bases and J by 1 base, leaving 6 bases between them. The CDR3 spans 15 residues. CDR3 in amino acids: CASSPGTSGANVLTF. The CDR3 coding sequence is TGTGCCAGCTCACCAGGTACTTCTGGGGCCAACGTCCTGACTTTC.

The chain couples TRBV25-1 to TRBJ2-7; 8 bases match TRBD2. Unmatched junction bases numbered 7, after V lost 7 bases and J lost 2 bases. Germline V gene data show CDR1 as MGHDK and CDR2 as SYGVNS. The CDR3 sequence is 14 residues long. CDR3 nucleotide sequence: TGTGCCAGCACCCAAGCGGGGGCAACCTACGAGCAGTACTTC. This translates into CASTQAGATYEQYF.

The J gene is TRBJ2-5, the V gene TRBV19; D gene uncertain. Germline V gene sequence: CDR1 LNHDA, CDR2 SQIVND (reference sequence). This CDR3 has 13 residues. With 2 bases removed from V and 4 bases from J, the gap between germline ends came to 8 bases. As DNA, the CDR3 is TGTGCCAGTAGTATAACGGGTGGAGAGACCCAGTACTTC. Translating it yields CASSITGGETQYF.

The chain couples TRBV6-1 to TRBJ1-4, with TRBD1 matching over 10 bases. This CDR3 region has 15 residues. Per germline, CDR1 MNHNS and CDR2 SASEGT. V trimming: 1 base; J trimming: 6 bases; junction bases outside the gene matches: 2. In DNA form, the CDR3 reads TGTGCCAGCAGTGAAGGGGACAGGGGCTATGAAAAACTGTTTTTT. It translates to CASSEGDRGYEKLFF.

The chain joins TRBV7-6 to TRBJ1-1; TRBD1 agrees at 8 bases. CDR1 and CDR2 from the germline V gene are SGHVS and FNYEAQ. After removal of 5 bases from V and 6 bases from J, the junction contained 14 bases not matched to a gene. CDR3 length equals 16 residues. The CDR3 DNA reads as TGTGCCAGCAGCCCGGGACAGGCAACTTACCCCTCTGAAGCTTTCTTT. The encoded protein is CASSPGQATYPSEAFF. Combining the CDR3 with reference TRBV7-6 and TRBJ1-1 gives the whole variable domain GAGVSQSPRYKVTKRGQDVALRCDPISGHVSLYWYRQALGQGPEFLTYFNYEAQQDKSGLPNDRFSAERPEGSISTLTIQRTEQRDSAMYRCASSPGQATYPSEAFFGQGTRLTVV.

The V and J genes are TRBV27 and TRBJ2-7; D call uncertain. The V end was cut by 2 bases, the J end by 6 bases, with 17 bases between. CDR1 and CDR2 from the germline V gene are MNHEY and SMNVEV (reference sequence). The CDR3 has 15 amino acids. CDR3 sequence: CASSLRALSPFEQYF. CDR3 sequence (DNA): TGTGCCAGCAGTTTAAGGGCACTCTCTCCCTTCGAGCAGTACTTC.

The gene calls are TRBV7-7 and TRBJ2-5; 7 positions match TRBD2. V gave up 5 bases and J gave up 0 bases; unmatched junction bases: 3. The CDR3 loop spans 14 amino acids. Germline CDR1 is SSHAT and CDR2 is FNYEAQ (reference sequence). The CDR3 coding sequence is TGTGCCAGCAGCCACGCGGGAGACCAAGAGACCCAGTACTTC. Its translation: CASSHAGDQETQYF.